This paragraph covers one TCR beta chain sequence. No antigen is known for it. The data belong to a study of early T cells in non-severe SARS-CoV-2 infection. Whole-study context: The sequenced material was bulk RNA from unsorted whole blood, and its chains were unpaired.

Individually, cDNA molecules had unique molecular identifiers attached to them. TCRdb re-called the 5' RACE reads with MiXCR, one entry per CDR3 protein. The sample records some 30,000 distinct CDR3 sequences, about 4.3% being singletons. Findings and caveats of the study: VDJdb matching, biased toward anti-spike CD8 responses, missed private and CD4 specificities.

The CDR3 has 15 amino acids. The V gene's germline CDR1 is PRHDT and CDR2 FYEKMQ (reference sequence). After removal of 3 bases from V and 4 bases from J, the junction contained 9 bases not matched to a gene. The rearrangement uses TRBV13 and TRBJ2-7, with 7 bases that match TRBD1. This TCR derives from an adult who was a healthcare worker with PCR-confirmed SARS-CoV-2 infection or an uninfected control (not recorded which). The material sequenced was whole blood, taken at baseline. The CDR3 sequence is CASSFYRDSHYEQYF. CDR3 nucleotide sequence: TGTGCCAGCAGCTTTTACCGGGACAGTCATTACGAGCAGTACTTC.